The clone carrying this T cell receptor (beta chain) was counted ten times or more. TCRdb itself ran the 5' RACE reads through MiXCR, one entry per CDR3 protein. Of 40,000 to 50,000 distinct CDR3 sequences listed, roughly 2.5% are singletons. CDR1 and CDR2 (germline): DFQATT, SNEGSKA (reference sequence). With V trimmed by 3 bases and J by 7 bases, 0 bases remained unmatched. The CDR3 covers 11 residues. These data come from a study of neurological immune-mediated disorders. The receptor's source is a man aged 30 to 39 with multiple sclerosis. Sequencing was done on a sample of PBMCs. This sequence joins TRBV20-1 and TRBJ2-1; 7 positions match TRBD2. The CDR3 loop reads CSASGGNEQFF. The CDR3 bases are TGCAGTGCTAGCGGGGGGAATGAGCAGTTCTTC.